This entry features one T cell receptor (beta chain) sequence. The method was immunoSEQ multiplex PCR; TCRdb's version includes in-frame clones alone and lacks a portion of them. The sample lists 90,000 to 150,000 clones, 85% to 90% occurring once. The record originates from a study of blood T cell repertoires in COVID-19. At the level of the study: T cells, B-cell-depleted T cells, or PBMCs supplied cDNA or gDNA.

V was shortened by 4 bases and J by 3 bases, with 8 bases between the two germline ends. The CDR3 is 12 amino acids. Germline loops: CDR1 SGHNT, CDR2 YYREEE (reference sequence). The V call is TRBV5-4, the J call TRBJ2-7; D perhaps matches TRBD1 (5 bases). The receptor comes from a woman between 50 and 59 years old with acute or convalescent COVID-19. Sequenced: peripheral blood. The CDR3 nucleotides read TGTGCCAGCAGCGTTGACAGCTACGAGCAGTACTTC. Translation: CASSVDSYEQYF.